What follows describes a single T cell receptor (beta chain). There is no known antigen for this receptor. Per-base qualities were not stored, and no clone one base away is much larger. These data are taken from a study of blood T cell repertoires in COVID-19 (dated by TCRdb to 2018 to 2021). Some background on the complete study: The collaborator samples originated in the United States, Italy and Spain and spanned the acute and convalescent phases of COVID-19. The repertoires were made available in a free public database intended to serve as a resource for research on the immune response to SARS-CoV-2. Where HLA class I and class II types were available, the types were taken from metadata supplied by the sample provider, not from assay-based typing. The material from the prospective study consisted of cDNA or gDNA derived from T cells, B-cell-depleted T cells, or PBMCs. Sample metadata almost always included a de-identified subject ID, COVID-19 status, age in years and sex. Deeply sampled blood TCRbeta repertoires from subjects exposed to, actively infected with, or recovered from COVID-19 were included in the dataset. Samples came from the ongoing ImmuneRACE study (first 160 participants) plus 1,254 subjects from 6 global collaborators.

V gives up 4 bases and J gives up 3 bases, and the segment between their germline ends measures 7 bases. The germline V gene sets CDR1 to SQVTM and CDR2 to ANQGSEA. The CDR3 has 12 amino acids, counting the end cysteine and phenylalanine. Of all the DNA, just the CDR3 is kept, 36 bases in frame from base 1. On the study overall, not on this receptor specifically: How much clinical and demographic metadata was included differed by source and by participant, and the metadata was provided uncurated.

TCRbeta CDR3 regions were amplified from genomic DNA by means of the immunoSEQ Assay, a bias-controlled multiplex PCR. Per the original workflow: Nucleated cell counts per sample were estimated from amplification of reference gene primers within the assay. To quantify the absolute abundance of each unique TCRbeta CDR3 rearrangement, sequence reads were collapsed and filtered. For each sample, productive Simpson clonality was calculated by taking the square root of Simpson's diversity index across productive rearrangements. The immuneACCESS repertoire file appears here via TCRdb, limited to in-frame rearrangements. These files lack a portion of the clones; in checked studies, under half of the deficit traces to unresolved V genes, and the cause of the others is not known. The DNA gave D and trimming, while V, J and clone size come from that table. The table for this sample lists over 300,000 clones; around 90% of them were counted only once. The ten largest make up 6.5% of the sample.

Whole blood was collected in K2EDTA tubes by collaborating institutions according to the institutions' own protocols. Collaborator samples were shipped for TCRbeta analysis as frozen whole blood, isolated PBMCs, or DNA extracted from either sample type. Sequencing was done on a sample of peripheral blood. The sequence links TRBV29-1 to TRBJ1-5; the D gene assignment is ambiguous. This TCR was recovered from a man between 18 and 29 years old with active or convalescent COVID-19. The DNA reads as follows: TGCAGCGTTGGGGCAGCCAATCAGCCCCAGCATTTT. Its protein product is CSVGAANQPQHF.